This T cell receptor beta chain was documented in a study of blood T cell repertoires in COVID-19. Overall study context: COVID-19 samples collected from the United States, Italy and Spain covered acute and convalescent phases. Sources were T cells, B-cell-depleted T cells, or PBMCs; the material itself was cDNA or gDNA.

Germline V CDR1 and CDR2: MGHRA, YSYEKL. Germline trimming cut 0 bases from V and 0 bases from J; bases unmatched to any gene: 4. The CDR3 sequence is 16 residues long. In the authors' workflow: Amplification of reference gene primers was used by the study to estimate nucleated cell counts. The repertoire was sequenced with immunoSEQ multiplex PCR; TCRdb's copy has only in-frame clones and lacks some. V, J and clone size were drawn from that table, and D and trimming were deduced from the DNA. Of tens of thousands of clones detected, over 80% appear once; the ten largest clones hold under 7%. V gene TRBV4-1 combines with J gene TRBJ2-7; the match to TRBD1 covers 8 bases. Sequencing input: peripheral blood. This TCR came from a man aged 50 or older with active COVID-19. The CDR3 reads CASSQDPGQASYEQYF. The DNA of the CDR3 is TGCGCCAGCAGCCAAGATCCGGGACAGGCCTCCTACGAGCAGTACTTC.